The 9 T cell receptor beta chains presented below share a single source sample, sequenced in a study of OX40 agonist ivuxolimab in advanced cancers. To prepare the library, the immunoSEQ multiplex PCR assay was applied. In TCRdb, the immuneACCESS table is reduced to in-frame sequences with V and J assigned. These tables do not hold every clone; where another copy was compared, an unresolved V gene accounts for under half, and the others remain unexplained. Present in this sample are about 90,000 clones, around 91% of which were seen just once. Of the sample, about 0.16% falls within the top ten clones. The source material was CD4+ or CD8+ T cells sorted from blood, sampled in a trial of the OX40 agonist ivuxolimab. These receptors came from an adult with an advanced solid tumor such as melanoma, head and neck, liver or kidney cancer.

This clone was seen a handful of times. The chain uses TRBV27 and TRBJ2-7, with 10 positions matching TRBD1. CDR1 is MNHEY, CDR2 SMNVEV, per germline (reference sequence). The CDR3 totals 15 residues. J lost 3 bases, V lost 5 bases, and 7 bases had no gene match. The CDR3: CASSRTGTGVYEQYF. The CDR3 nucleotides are TGTGCCAGCAGTCGCACCGGGACAGGGGTCTACGAGCAGTACTTC.

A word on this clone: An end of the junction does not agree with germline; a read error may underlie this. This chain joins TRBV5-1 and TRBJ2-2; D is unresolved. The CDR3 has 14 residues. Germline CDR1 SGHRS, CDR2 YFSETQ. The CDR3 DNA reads TGCGCCAGCAACTTGGGCGCTAACACCGGGGAGCTGTTTTTT. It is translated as CASNLGANTGELFF.

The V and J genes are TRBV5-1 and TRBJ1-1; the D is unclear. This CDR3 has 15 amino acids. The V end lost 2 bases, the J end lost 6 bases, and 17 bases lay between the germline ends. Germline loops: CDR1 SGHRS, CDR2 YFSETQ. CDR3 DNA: TGCGCCAGCAGCTTTGGCTTTCCCCCAAGCGCTGAAGCTTTCTTT. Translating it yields CASSFGFPPSAEAFF. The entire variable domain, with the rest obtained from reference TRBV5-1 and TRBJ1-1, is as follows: KAGVTQTPRYLIKTRGQQVTLSCSPISGHRSVSWYQQTPGQGLQFLFEYFSETQRNKGNFPGRFSGRQFSNSRSEMNVSTLELGDSALYLCASSFGFPPSAEAFFGQGTRLTVV.

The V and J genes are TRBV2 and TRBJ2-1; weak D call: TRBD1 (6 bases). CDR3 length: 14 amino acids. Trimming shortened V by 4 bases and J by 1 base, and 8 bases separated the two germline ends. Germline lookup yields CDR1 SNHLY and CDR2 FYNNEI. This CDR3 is CASSVDRSYNEQFF. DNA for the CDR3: TGTGCCAGCAGTGTTGACAGGTCCTACAATGAGCAGTTCTTC.

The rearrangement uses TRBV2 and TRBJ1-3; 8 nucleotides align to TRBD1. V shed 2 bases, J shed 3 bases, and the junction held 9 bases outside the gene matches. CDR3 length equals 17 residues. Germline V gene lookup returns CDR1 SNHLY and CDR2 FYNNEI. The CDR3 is CASSEHGRGPDGNTIYF. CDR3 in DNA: TGTGCCAGCAGTGAACACGGCAGGGGGCCTGATGGAAACACCATATATTTT.

CDR3 in DNA: TGTGCCAGCAGATTAGAGACAAACACTGAAGCTTTCTTT. Translated, it gives CASRLETNTEAFF. This chain uses TRBV6-4 with TRBJ1-1, with D unresolved. This CDR3 is 13 amino acids long. CDR1 is MRHNA, CDR2 SNTAGT, per germline. V was trimmed by 6 bases and J by 2 bases, leaving 10 bases between them.

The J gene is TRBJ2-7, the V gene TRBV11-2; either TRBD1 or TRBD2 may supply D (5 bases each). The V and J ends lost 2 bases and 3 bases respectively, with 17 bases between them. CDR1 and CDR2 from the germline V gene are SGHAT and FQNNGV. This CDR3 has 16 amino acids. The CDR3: CASSLNRGRTSYEQYF. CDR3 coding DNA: TGTGCCAGCAGCTTAAACCGGGGCCGGACCAGCTACGAGCAGTACTTC.

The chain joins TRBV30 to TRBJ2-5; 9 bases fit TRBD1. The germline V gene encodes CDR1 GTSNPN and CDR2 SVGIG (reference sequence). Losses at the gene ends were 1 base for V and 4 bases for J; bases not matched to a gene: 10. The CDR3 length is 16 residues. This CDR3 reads CAWSGQQGAGGETQYF. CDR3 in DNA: TGTGCCTGGAGTGGACAACAGGGGGCGGGTGGAGAGACCCAGTACTTC.

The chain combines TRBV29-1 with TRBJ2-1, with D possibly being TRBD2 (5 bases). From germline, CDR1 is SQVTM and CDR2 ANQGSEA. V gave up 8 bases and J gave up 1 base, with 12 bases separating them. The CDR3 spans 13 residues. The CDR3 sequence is CSTNRGSYNEQFF. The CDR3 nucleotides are TGCAGCACCAACAGAGGGTCCTACAATGAGCAGTTCTTC.